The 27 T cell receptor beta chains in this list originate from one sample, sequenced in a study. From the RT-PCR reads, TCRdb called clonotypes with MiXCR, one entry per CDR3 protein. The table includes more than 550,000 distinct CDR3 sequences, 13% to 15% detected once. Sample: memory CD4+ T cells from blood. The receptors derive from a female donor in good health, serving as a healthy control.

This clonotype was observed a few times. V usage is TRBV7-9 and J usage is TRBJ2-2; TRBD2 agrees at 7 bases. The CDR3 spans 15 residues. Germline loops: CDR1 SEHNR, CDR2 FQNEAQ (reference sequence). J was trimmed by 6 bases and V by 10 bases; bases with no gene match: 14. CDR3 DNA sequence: TGTGCCACCGAGGTGGCGGGAGTGGGGCCCGGGGAGCTGTTTTTT. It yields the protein CATEVAGVGPGELFF.

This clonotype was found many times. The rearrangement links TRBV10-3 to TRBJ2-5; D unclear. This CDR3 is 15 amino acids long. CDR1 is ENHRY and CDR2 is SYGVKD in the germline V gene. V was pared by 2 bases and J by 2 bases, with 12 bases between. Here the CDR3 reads CAISERSRSQETQYF. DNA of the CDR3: TGTGCCATCAGTGAGCGCAGCCGGTCACAAGAGACCCAGTACTTC.

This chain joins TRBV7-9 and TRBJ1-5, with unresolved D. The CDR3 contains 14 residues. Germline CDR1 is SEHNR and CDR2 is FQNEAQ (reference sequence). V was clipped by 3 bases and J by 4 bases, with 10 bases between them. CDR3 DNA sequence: TGTGCCAGCAGCTTGGCAGAAATTAATCAGCCCCAGCATTTT. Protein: CASSLAEINQPQHF.

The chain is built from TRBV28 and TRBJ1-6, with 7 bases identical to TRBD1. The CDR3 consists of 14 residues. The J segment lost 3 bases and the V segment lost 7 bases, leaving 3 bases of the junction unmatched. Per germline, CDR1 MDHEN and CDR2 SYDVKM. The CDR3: CASTTGDYNSPLHF. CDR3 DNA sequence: TGTGCCAGCACTACAGGGGACTATAATTCACCCCTCCACTTT. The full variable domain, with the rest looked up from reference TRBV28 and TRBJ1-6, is DVKVTQSSRYLVKRTGEKVFLECVQDMDHENMFWYRQDPGLGLRLIYFSYDVKMKEKGDIPEGYSVSREKKERFSLILESASTNQTSMYLCASTTGDYNSPLHFGNGTRLTVT.

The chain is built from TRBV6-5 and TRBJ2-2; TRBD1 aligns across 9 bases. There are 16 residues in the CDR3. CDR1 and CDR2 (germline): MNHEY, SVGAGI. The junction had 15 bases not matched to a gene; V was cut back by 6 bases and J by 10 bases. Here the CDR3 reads CASSNWGQGWAEELFF. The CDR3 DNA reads TGTGCCAGCAGCAATTGGGGACAGGGCTGGGCCGAGGAGCTGTTTTTT.

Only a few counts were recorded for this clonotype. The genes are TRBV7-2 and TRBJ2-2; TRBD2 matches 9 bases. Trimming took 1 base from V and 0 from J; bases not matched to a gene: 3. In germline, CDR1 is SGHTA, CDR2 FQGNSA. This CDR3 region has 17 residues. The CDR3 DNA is TGTGCCAGCAGCTTAGTCCCTAGCGGGACGAACACCGGGGAGCTGTTTTTT. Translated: CASSLVPSGTNTGELFF.

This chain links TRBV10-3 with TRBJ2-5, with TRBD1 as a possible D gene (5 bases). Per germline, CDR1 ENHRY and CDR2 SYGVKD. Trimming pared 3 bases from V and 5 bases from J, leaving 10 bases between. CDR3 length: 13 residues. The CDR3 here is CAISEKGSETQYF. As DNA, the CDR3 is TGTGCCATCAGTGAAAAGGGGTCGGAGACCCAGTACTTC.

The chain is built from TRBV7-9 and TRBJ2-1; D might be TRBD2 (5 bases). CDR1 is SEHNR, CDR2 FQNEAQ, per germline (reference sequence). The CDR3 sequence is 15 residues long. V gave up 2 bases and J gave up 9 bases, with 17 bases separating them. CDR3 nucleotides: TGTGCCAGCAGCTTAACGGGAATTGGAAAGTCTGAGCAGTTCTTC. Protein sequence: CASSLTGIGKSEQFF. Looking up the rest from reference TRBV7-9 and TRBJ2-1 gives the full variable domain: DTGVSQNPRHKITKRGQNVTFRCDPISEHNRLYWYRQTLGQGPEFLTYFQNEAQLEKSRLLSDRFSAERPKGSFSTLEIQRTEQGDSAMYLCASSLTGIGKSEQFFGPGTRLTVL.

Written as DNA, the CDR3 is TGTGCCAGCAGCCCAGCGGGGGACCATTACGAGCAGTACTTC. Protein: CASSPAGDHYEQYF. The chain couples TRBV13 to TRBJ2-7; 8 bases map to TRBD2. The V segment lost 5 bases and the J segment 4 bases; nucleotides outside the gene matches: 7. The germline V gene has CDR1 PRHDT and CDR2 FYEKMQ (reference sequence). CDR3 length: 14 residues.

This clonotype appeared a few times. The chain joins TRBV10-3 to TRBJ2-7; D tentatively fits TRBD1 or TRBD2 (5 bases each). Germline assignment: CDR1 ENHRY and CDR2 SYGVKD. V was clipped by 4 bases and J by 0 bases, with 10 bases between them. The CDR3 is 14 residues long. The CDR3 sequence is CAISVGEFSYEQYF. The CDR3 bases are TGTGCCATCAGTGTAGGGGAGTTCTCCTACGAGCAGTACTTC.

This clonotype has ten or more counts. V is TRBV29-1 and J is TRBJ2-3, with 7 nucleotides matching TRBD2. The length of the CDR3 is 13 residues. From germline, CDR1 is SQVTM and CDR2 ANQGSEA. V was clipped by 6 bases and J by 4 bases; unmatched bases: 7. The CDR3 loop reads CSVGAGVADTQYF. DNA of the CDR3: TGCAGCGTCGGGGCGGGAGTGGCAGATACGCAGTATTTT.

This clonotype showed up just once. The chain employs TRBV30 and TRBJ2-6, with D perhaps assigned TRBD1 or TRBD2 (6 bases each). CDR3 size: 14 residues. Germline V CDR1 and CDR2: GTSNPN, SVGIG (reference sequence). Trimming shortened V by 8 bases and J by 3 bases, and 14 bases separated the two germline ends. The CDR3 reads CALRRGLGANVLTF. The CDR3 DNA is TGTGCCCTCCGCCGGGGGCTTGGGGCCAACGTCCTGACTTTC.

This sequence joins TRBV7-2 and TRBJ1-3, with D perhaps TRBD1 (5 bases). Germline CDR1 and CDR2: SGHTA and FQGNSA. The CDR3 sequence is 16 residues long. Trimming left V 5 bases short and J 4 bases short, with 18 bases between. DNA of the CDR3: TGTGCCAGCAGCCCGAGTGGGGGTGTGTGGGGAAACACCATATATTTT. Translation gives CASSPSGGVWGNTIYF.

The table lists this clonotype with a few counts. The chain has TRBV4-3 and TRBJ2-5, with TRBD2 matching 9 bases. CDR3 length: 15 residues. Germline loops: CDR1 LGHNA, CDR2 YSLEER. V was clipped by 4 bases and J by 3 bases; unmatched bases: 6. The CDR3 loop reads CASSPGGGVEETQYF. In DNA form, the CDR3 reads TGCGCCAGCAGCCCCGGCGGGGGGGTGGAAGAGACCCAGTACTTC.

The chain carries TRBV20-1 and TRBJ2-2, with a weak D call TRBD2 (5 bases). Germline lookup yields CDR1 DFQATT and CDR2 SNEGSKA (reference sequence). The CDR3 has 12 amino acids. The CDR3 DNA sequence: TGCAGCGGACTCTTCGACACCGGGGAGCTGTTTTTT. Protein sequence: CSGLFDTGELFF.

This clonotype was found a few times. CDR3 bases: TGTGCCAGCAGCCGCCCATTCGGCGGTGGATACACCTTC. Translation gives CASSRPFGGGYTF. The genes are TRBV3-1 and TRBJ1-2; D remains unclear. V dropped 4 bases and J dropped 11 bases, with 17 bases sitting between them. CDR1 is LGHDT and CDR2 is YNNKEL in the germline V gene (reference sequence). This CDR3 spans 13 amino acids.

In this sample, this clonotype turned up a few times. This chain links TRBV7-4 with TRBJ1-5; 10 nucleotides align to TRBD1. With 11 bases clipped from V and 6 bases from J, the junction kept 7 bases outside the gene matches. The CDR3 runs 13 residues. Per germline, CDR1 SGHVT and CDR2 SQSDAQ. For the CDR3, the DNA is TGTGCCGGGGGACAGGGGATGCCTCAGCCCCAGCATTTT. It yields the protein CAGGQGMPQPQHF.

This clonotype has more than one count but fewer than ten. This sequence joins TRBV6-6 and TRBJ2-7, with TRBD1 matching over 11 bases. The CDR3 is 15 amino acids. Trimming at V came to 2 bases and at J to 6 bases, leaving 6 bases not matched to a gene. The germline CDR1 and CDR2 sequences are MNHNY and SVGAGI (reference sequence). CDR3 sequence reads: CASSYLGQGAVEQYF. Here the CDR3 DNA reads TGTGCCAGCAGTTACCTTGGACAGGGGGCTGTCGAGCAGTACTTC.

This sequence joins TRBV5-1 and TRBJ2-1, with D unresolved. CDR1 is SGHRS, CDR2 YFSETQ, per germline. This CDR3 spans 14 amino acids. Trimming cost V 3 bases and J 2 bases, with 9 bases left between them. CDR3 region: CASSSGHTYNEQFF. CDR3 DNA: TGCGCCAGCAGCTCCGGGCACACCTACAATGAGCAGTTCTTC.

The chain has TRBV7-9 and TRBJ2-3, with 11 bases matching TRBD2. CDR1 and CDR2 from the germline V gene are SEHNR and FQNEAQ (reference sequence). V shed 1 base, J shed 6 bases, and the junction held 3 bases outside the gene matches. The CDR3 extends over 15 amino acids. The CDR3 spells CASSLVTSGTDTQYF. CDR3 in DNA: TGTGCCAGCAGCTTAGTGACTAGCGGGACCGATACGCAGTATTTT.

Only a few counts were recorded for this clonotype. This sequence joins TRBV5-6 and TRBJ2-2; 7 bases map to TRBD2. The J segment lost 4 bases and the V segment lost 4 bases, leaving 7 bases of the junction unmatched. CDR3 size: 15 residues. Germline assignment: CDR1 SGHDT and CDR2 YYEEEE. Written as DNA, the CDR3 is TGTGCCAGCAGCGACGGACTAGGTGGCACCGGGGAGCTGTTTTTT. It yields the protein CASSDGLGGTGELFF.

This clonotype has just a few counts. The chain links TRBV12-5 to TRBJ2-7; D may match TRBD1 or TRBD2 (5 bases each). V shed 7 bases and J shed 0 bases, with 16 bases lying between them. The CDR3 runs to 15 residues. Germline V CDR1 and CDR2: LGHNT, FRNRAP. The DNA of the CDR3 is TGTGCTAGTGCCTCGGGACCGGGCGGCTCCTACGAGCAGTACTTC. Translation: CASASGPGGSYEQYF.

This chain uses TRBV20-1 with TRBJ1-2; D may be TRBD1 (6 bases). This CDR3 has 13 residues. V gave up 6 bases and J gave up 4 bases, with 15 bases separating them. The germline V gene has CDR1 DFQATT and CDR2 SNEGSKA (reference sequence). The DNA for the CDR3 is TGCAGTGCCTCGGAGGGGGTAGGCTATGGCTACACCTTC. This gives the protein CSASEGVGYGYTF.

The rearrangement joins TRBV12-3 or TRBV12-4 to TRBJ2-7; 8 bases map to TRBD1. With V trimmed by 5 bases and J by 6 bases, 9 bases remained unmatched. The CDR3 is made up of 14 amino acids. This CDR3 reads CASSPGTGFREQYF. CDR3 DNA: TGTGCCAGCAGTCCTGGGACAGGTTTTCGCGAGCAGTACTTC.

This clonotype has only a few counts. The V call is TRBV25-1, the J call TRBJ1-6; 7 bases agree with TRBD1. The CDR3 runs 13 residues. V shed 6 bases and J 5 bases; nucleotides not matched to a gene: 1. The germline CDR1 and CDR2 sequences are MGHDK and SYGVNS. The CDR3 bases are TGTGCCAGCAGAGGACAGGATAATTCACCCCTCCACTTT. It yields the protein CASRGQDNSPLHF.

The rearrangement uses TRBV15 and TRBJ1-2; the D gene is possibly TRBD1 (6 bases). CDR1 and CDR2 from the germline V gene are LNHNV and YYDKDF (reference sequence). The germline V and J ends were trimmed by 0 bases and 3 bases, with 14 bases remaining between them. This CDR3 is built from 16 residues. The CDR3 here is CATSRDSNRADYGYTF. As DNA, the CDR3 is TGTGCCACCAGCAGAGATTCGAACAGGGCGGACTATGGCTACACCTTC. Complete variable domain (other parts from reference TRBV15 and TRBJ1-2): DAMVIQNPRYQVTQFGKPVTLSCSQTLNHNVMYWYQQKSSQAPKLLFHYYDKDFNNEADTPDNFQSRRPNTSFCFLDIRSPGLGDTAMYLCATSRDSNRADYGYTFGSGTRLTVV.

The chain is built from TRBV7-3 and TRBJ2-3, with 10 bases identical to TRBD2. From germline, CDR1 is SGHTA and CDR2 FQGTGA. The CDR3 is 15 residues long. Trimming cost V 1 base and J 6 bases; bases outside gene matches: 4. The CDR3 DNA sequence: TGTGCCAGCAGCTTAAGTCTAGCGGGAGTTGATACGCAGTATTTT. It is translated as CASSLSLAGVDTQYF. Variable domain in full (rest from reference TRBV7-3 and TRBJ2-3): GAGVSQTPSNKVTEKGKYVELRCDPISGHTALYWYRQSLGQGPEFLIYFQGTGAADDSGLPNDRFFAVRPEGSVSTLKIQRTERGDSAVYLCASSLSLAGVDTQYFGPGTRLTVL.